The clone carrying this TCR beta chain is a singleton in its sample. Sequencing used immunoSEQ multiplex PCR; TCRdb keeps in-frame clones, though not all of them. The sample has 73,000 or so clones, 75% to 95% seen once. This specimen comes from a study of blood T cell repertoires in COVID-19. In the study overall: Samples of COVID-19 (acute and convalescent) were obtained from the United States, Italy and Spain.

The germline CDR1 and CDR2 sequences are SGDLS and YYNGEE. The CDR3 is made up of 15 amino acids. Deletions cut 0 bases from V and 6 bases from J, with 13 bases between. The source is a human donor with active COVID-19. The donor label of this sample is uncertain. This sequence joins TRBV9 and TRBJ1-5; D is perhaps TRBD1 (6 bases). Sequencing was done on a sample of peripheral blood. Here the CDR3 DNA reads TGTGCCAGCAGCGTAGCAGGGGACGAGGGTCAGCCCCAGCATTTT. This codes for CASSVAGDEGQPQHF. The full variable domain, its missing parts supplied by reference TRBV9 and TRBJ1-5, is DSGVTQTPKHLITATGQRVTLRCSPRSGDLSVYWYQQSLDQGLQFLIQYYNGEERAKGNILERFSAQQFPDLHSELNLSSLELGDSALYFCASSVAGDEGQPQHFGDGTRLSIL.